Below are 32 T cell receptor beta chains sequenced from a single sample in a study of blood T cell repertoires in COVID-19. Assay used: immunoSEQ multiplex PCR; TCRdb lists only in-frame clones, some missing. The data contain tens of thousands of clones, around 80% of them singletons. Sequences were obtained from peripheral blood. Receptor source: a man aged 60 to 75 with acute or convalescent COVID-19.

This clone was recorded once. V is TRBV18 and J is TRBJ1-1; possible D gene TRBD1, 5 bases. Trimming shortened V by 6 bases and J by 0 bases, and 5 bases separated the two germline ends. The CDR3 loop spans 12 amino acids. CDR1 and CDR2 from the germline V gene are KGHSH and LQKENI. The CDR3 loop reads CASSTVNTEAFF. The DNA of the CDR3 is TGTGCCAGCTCGACAGTGAACACTGAAGCTTTCTTT.

The chain has TRBV21-1 and TRBJ2-2; the DNA was not compared with TRBD2, the D call given in the table. TRBV21-1 is reported as a pseudogene. CDR3 size: 15 residues. The CDR3 loop reads CAGRDGAGSTGELFF. CDR3 in DNA: TGTGCCGGCAGAGACGGAGCGGGTAGCACCGGGGAGCTGTTTTTT.

This rearrangement joins TRBV11-3 to TRBJ2-1; 8 nucleotides agree with TRBD2. Germline CDR1 reads SGHNT; CDR2 reads YENEEA. This CDR3 contains 16 residues. The V and J ends lost 2 bases and 4 bases, in that order; junction bases with no gene match: 7. The CDR3: CASSLRGLAGYNEQFF. The CDR3 bases are TGTGCCAGCAGCTTAAGAGGACTAGCTGGTTACAATGAGCAGTTCTTC.

This clone was observed a single time. This rearrangement joins TRBV5-1 to TRBJ1-2, with unresolved D. Trimming pared 0 bases from V and 4 bases from J, leaving 7 bases between. Germline assignment: CDR1 SGHRS and CDR2 YFSETQ. The CDR3 consists of 13 residues. CDR3 loop: CASSLGLSYGYTF. In DNA, the CDR3 is TGCGCCAGCAGCTTGGGTCTAAGCTATGGCTACACCTTC.

This clone was observed a single time. This chain connects TRBV28 to TRBJ2-2; 9 positions agree with TRBD1. V shed 11 bases, J shed 1 base, and the junction held 8 bases outside the gene matches. This CDR3 contains 15 residues. CDR1 and CDR2 from the germline V gene are MDHEN and SYDVKM. CDR3 sequence (DNA): TGTGCCGTACTACCGGGACAGGGGAACACCGGGGAGCTGTTTTTT. This sequence encodes CAVLPGQGNTGELFF.

The chain uses TRBV15 and TRBJ2-5; D perhaps matches TRBD2 (5 bases). CDR1 is LNHNV and CDR2 is YYDKDF in the germline V gene (reference sequence). CDR3 length: 13 residues. V was shortened by 1 base and J by 4 bases, with 7 bases between the two germline ends. Here the CDR3 DNA reads TGTGCCACCAGCAGAGGGGCGGGAGAGACCCAGTACTTC. It translates to CATSRGAGETQYF.

The CDR3 DNA reads TGTGCCAGCAGGCCCACAGGGACAGATACGCAGTATTTT. It specifies CASRPTGTDTQYF. The rearrangement joins TRBV12-3 or TRBV12-4 to TRBJ2-3, with D maybe TRBD1 (6 bases). This CDR3 is 13 amino acids long. Trimming removed 6 bases from V and 3 bases from J, with 10 bases in between.

The J gene is TRBJ1-5, the V gene TRBV12-3 or TRBV12-4, with D maybe TRBD1 (6 bases). The CDR3 is 13 amino acids. Trimming took off 5 bases at V and 5 bases at J, with 10 bases between the two ends. CDR3 in amino acids: CASSRDTYQPQHF. For the CDR3, the DNA is TGTGCCAGCAGTCGGGACACCTATCAGCCCCAGCATTTT.

This clone has only one observation. This sample includes further DNA sequences coding for the same CDR3. The rearrangement joins TRBV5-1 to TRBJ1-5; possible D gene TRBD1, 5 bases. Trimming took 0 bases from V and 2 from J, leaving 9 bases between them. The CDR3 runs 15 residues. CDR1 is SGHRS and CDR2 is YFSETQ in the germline V gene. Here the CDR3 DNA reads TGCGCCAGCAGCTTGGAGGGGCAGGGCAATCAGCCCCAGCATTTT. It translates to CASSLEGQGNQPQHF. The variable domain in full, completed from reference TRBV5-1 and TRBJ1-5, reads KAGVTQTPRYLIKTRGQQVTLSCSPISGHRSVSWYQQTPGQGLQFLFEYFSETQRNKGNFPGRFSGRQFSNSRSEMNVSTLELGDSALYLCASSLEGQGNQPQHFGDGTRLSIL.

This chain links TRBV15 with TRBJ1-5; D not resolved. The CDR3 has 11 amino acids. Germline-derived CDR1 and CDR2 are LNHNV and YYDKDF (reference sequence). Trimming took 6 bases from V and 7 from J, leaving 7 bases between them. The CDR3: CATSRGQPQHF. Here the CDR3 DNA reads TGTGCCACCAGTCGAGGACAGCCCCAGCATTTT.

CDR3 loop: CASSFPSGTGGITQYF. The CDR3 DNA reads as TGTGCCAGTAGTTTCCCATCCGGGACAGGGGGTATTACGCAGTATTTT. The chain uses TRBV19 and TRBJ2-3; 11 bases match TRBD1. This CDR3 region has 16 residues. V lost 5 bases and J lost 8; bases outside the gene matches: 12. The germline gives CDR1 LNHDA, CDR2 SQIVND (reference sequence).

J is TRBJ1-6 and V is TRBV5-1; D is undetermined. Trimming removed 5 bases from V and 8 bases from J, with 11 bases in between. CDR1 SGHRS and CDR2 YFSETQ come from the germline V gene. The CDR3 has 13 amino acids. The CDR3 nucleotides read TGCGCCAGCAGGTCGTCGGGTGATTCACCCCTCCACTTT. This gives the protein CASRSSGDSPLHF.

The CDR3 DNA is TGTGCCAGCAGCTTAAACCCCCTTCTGCGGGGTCTACCGTCCGAGCAGTACTTC. This translates into CASSLNPLLRGLPSEQYF. The chain recombines TRBV7-2 with TRBJ2-7; TRBD2 is a possible D gene (6 bases). This CDR3 contains 18 residues. Germline V CDR1 and CDR2: SGHTA, FQGNSA. V lost 2 bases and J 6 bases, leaving 26 bases between the germline ends.

The chain recombines TRBV2 with TRBJ1-5; 8 bases are a match to TRBD1. The germline gives CDR1 SNHLY, CDR2 FYNNEI. Trimming at V came to 5 bases and at J to 3 bases, leaving 12 bases not matched to a gene. The length of the CDR3 is 17 residues. In DNA form, the CDR3 reads TGTGCCAGCAGTCCCGGACAGGGTAATCCCTCCAATCAGCCCCAGCATTTT. Translating it yields CASSPGQGNPSNQPQHF.

This clone was observed a few times. This chain links TRBV30 with TRBJ2-2; TRBD1 matches 7 bases. Germline CDR1 GTSNPN, CDR2 SVGIG (reference sequence). V lost 4 bases to trimming and J lost 0 bases; unmatched junction nucleotides: 17. This CDR3 comprises 19 residues. The CDR3 loop is CAWKRYQTGRTTNTGELFF. In DNA, the CDR3 is TGTGCCTGGAAGCGATACCAGACAGGGAGAACGACGAACACCGGGGAGCTGTTTTTT. Full variable domain (remainder filled in from reference TRBV30 and TRBJ2-2): SQTIHQWPATLVQPVGSPLSLECTVEGTSNPNLYWYRQAAGRGLQLLFYSVGIGQISSEVPQNLSASRPQDRQFILSSKKLLLSDSGFYLCAWKRYQTGRTTNTGELFFGEGSRLTVL.

This chain joins TRBV18 and TRBJ1-1; D is perhaps TRBD1 (6 bases). The CDR3 extends over 16 amino acids. V lost 1 base and J 1 base, leaving 13 bases between the germline ends. From germline, CDR1 is KGHSH and CDR2 LQKENI. The CDR3 region has the DNA TGTGCCAGCTCACCACTACAGGAAGGGGGGAACACTGAAGCTTTCTTT. It codes for CASSPLQEGGNTEAFF.

The rearrangement uses TRBV5-4 and TRBJ1-2; the match to TRBD1 covers 9 bases. CDR3 size: 14 residues. With V trimmed by 3 bases and J by 4 bases, 4 bases remained unmatched. Germline V gives CDR1 SGHNT, CDR2 YYREEE (reference sequence). The CDR3 sequence is CASSSDRGSYGYTF. CDR3 coding DNA: TGTGCCAGCAGCTCGGACAGGGGAAGCTATGGCTACACCTTC. Based on the CDR3 plus reference TRBV5-4 and TRBJ1-2, the full variable domain is ETGVTQSPTHLIKTRGQQVTLRCSSQSGHNTVSWYQQALGQGPQFIFQYYREEENGRGNFPPRFSGLQFPNYSSELNVNALELDDSALYLCASSSDRGSYGYTFGSGTRLTVV.

In DNA, the CDR3 is TGTGCCAGCAGTGAGGGGACAGGGGATGAAAAACTGTTTTTT. Translation: CASSEGTGDEKLFF. V is TRBV2 and J is TRBJ1-4, with 10 bases matching TRBD1. Per germline, CDR1 SNHLY and CDR2 FYNNEI. V was clipped by 3 bases and J by 6 bases; unmatched bases: 1. The CDR3 consists of 14 residues.

The rearrangement joins TRBV7-9 to TRBJ2-7; 7 bases fit TRBD2. CDR1 and CDR2 from the germline V gene are SEHNR and FQNEAQ (reference sequence). The CDR3 contains 17 residues. With 1 base clipped from V and 2 bases from J, the junction kept 11 bases outside the gene matches. The CDR3 protein is CASSLGDYSQATYEQYF. Here the CDR3 DNA reads TGTGCCAGCAGCTTAGGGGACTACAGTCAGGCAACCTACGAGCAGTACTTC.

This CDR3 reads CASRPSAINEKLFF. The CDR3 DNA reads TGCGCCAGCAGACCCAGCGCCATTAATGAAAAACTGTTTTTT. The gene calls are TRBV5-1 and TRBJ1-4, with unresolved D. The CDR3 consists of 14 residues. The V and J ends lost 5 bases and 4 bases respectively, with 12 bases between them. In germline, CDR1 is SGHRS, CDR2 YFSETQ.

J is TRBJ2-1 and V is TRBV27; 15 nucleotides agree with TRBD2. The J segment lost 15 bases and the V segment lost 4 bases, leaving 7 bases of the junction unmatched. Germline CDR1 is MNHEY and CDR2 is SMNVEV (reference sequence). The CDR3 extends over 14 amino acids. The DNA for the CDR3 is TGTGCCAGCAGTTCGGGACTAGCGGGGGGCTACCCGTTCTTC. Translated, it gives CASSSGLAGGYPFF.

The V call is TRBV5-8, the J call TRBJ1-2; TRBD1 might be the D (5 bases). V lost 4 bases to trimming and J lost 5 bases, with 15 bases between them. This CDR3 contains 14 residues. Germline V CDR1 and CDR2: SGHTS, YDEGEE. This chain's CDR3 is CASSLMDGGYGYTF. The DNA of the CDR3 is TGTGCCAGCAGCCTCATGGACGGGGGGTATGGCTACACCTTC.

This chain joins TRBV6-2 or TRBV6-3 and TRBJ2-1, with 9 bases fitting TRBD2. CDR1 is MNHEY, CDR2 SVGEGT, per germline. The trim removed 3 bases at V and 2 bases at J, leaving 5 bases unmatched. This CDR3 has 16 amino acids. CDR3 bases: TGTGCCAGCAGTTATTTCCCTAGCGGGACCTACAATGAGCAGTTCTTC. Amino acids: CASSYFPSGTYNEQFF.

The chain is built from TRBV2 and TRBJ1-5; possibly TRBD1 for D (5 bases). The CDR3 has 15 amino acids. CDR1 and CDR2 from the germline V gene are SNHLY and FYNNEI. V was shortened by 8 bases and J by 1 base, with 15 bases between the two germline ends. CDR3: CASRLGLQSNQPQHF. The CDR3 region has the DNA TGTGCCAGCCGGTTGGGACTCCAGAGCAATCAGCCCCAGCATTTT. Variable domain in full (rest from reference TRBV2 and TRBJ1-5): EPEVTQTPSHQVTQMGQEVILRCVPISNHLYFYWYRQILGQKVEFLVSFYNNEISEKSEIFDDQFSVERPDGSNFTLKIRSTKLEDSAMYFCASRLGLQSNQPQHFGDGTRLSIL.

This chain connects TRBV5-1 to TRBJ1-5; D gene uncertain. Germline V gene data show CDR1 as SGHRS and CDR2 as YFSETQ. V was clipped by 4 bases and J by 0 bases, with 14 bases between them. CDR3 size: 16 residues. This CDR3 is CASSPGHGDSNQPQHF. The CDR3 coding sequence is TGCGCCAGCAGCCCCGGCCACGGAGATAGCAATCAGCCCCAGCATTTT.

The chain recombines TRBV5-1 with TRBJ1-5; 7 nucleotides match TRBD1. V lost 1 base, J lost 1 base, and 2 bases stayed unmatched. Looked up from germline, CDR1 is SGHRS and CDR2 is YFSETQ. This CDR3 region has 15 residues. The CDR3 DNA reads as TGCGCCAGCAGCTTGACAGGGGCCAGCAATCAGCCCCAGCATTTT. The encoded protein is CASSLTGASNQPQHF.

The chain carries TRBV6-1 and TRBJ2-1, with 8 positions matching TRBD1. The CDR3 has 12 amino acids. Losses at the gene ends were 3 bases for V and 15 bases for J; bases not matched to a gene: 7. In germline, CDR1 is MNHNS, CDR2 SASEGT. CDR3 in amino acids: CASSDTYQGAFF. Here the CDR3 DNA reads TGTGCCAGCAGTGACACCTATCAGGGGGCGTTCTTC.

This clone was counted between two and nine times. The chain has TRBV24-1 and TRBJ2-2; 9 bases are a match to TRBD1. Germline lookup yields CDR1 KGHDR and CDR2 SFDVKD. With V trimmed by 5 bases and J by 1 base, 1 base remained unmatched. The CDR3 loop spans 15 amino acids. The CDR3 region is CATSGGQGNTGELFF. The CDR3 nucleotides read TGTGCCACCAGTGGGGGACAGGGGAACACCGGGGAGCTGTTTTTT.

The genes are TRBV2 and TRBJ2-4; 13 bases match TRBD2. With V trimmed by 6 bases and J by 6 bases, 11 bases remained unmatched. The CDR3 has 17 amino acids. Germline V CDR1 and CDR2: SNHLY, FYNNEI. CDR3 region: CASRKLAGGPALNIQYF. As DNA, the CDR3 is TGTGCCAGCAGAAAACTAGCGGGGGGGCCTGCCTTAAACATTCAGTACTTC.

V gene TRBV7-9 combines with J gene TRBJ1-2, with 7 nucleotides matching TRBD1. The trim removed 2 bases at V and 2 bases at J, leaving 5 bases unmatched. CDR3 size: 15 residues. CDR1 and CDR2 from the germline V gene are SEHNR and FQNEAQ (reference sequence). CDR3 in amino acids: CASSLIETGNYGYTF. CDR3 DNA: TGTGCCAGCAGCTTAATCGAGACAGGGAACTATGGCTACACCTTC.

The chain joins TRBV5-4 to TRBJ2-3; 9 bases line up with TRBD2. Losses at the gene ends were 1 base for V and 0 bases for J; bases not matched to a gene: 3. This CDR3 has 16 residues. Germline CDR1 is SGHNT and CDR2 is YYREEE (reference sequence). As DNA, the CDR3 is TGTGCCAGCAGCTTGCTAGCGGGGATAAGCACAGATACGCAGTATTTT. Translating it yields CASSLLAGISTDTQYF.

The V gene is TRBV15, the J gene TRBJ1-1; no clear D. Germline V gene lookup returns CDR1 LNHNV and CDR2 YYDKDF (reference sequence). Trimming shortened V by 1 base and J by 5 bases, and 8 bases separated the two germline ends. There are 13 residues in the CDR3. CDR3 amino acids: CATSRGPGTEAFF. CDR3 coding DNA: TGTGCCACCAGCAGAGGCCCGGGGACTGAAGCTTTCTTT. Looking up the rest from reference TRBV15 and TRBJ1-1 gives the full variable domain: DAMVIQNPRYQVTQFGKPVTLSCSQTLNHNVMYWYQQKSSQAPKLLFHYYDKDFNNEADTPDNFQSRRPNTSFCFLDIRSPGLGDTAMYLCATSRGPGTEAFFGQGTRLTVV.